This TCR beta chain originates from a study of blood T cell repertoires in COVID-19. Study-level information: Samples of COVID-19 (acute and convalescent) were obtained from the United States, Italy and Spain. Sources were T cells, B-cell-depleted T cells, or PBMCs; the material itself was cDNA or gDNA.

V dropped 5 bases and J dropped 12; count of bases not matched to a gene: 7. Germline V CDR1 and CDR2: MNHEY, SVGAGI. The CDR3 sequence is 13 residues long. The data were produced by immunoSEQ multiplex PCR, yet TCRdb's version contains in-frame clones alone and is incomplete. Of around 320,000 clones in the sample, 89% were seen once. This clone was observed once. Participants were aged roughly 18 to 95 years, lived in around 25 US areas, and enrolled virtually. Individuals in the exposed group had encountered a COVID-19 case within 2 weeks preceding study entry. The gene calls are TRBV6-5 and TRBJ2-1, with 10 bases fitting TRBD1. Sequencing was performed on PBMCs or T cells enriched from blood (not recorded which). This clonotype was sampled from a woman between 50 and 59 years old who had been exposed to COVID-19. The CDR3 spells CASSPRDRGTQFF. In nucleotides, the CDR3 is TGTGCCAGCAGTCCCCGGGACAGGGGTACGCAGTTCTTC.